Below are 26 T cell receptor beta chains sequenced from a single sample in a study of CD8 T cell repertoires and HIV-1 epitope variants. No antigen is known for these receptors. The table came from immunoSEQ multiplex PCR; TCRdb's copy has only in-frame clones and leaves some out. This repertoire shows about 4,400 clones, roughly 72% found once; its top ten account for approximately 46%. Specimen: cultured CD8+ T cells derived from PBMCs. The receptors shown here come from a male donor with HIV.

This clone appeared a few times. The chain employs TRBV19 and TRBJ1-1; D is undetermined. CDR1 is LNHDA, CDR2 SQIVND, per germline (reference sequence). The CDR3 totals 13 residues. Trimming cost V 6 bases and J 4 bases, with 12 bases left between them. CDR3: CASSPGWGTEAFF. In nucleotides, the CDR3 is TGTGCCAGTAGCCCGGGTTGGGGCACTGAAGCTTTCTTT.

Only a few counts were recorded for this clone. V gene TRBV7-8 combines with J gene TRBJ2-1, with D possibly TRBD1 on 6 matching bases. The CDR3 has 14 residues. The V and J ends lost 5 bases and 6 bases respectively, with 14 bases between them. The V gene's germline CDR1 is SGHVS and CDR2 FQNEAQ. The DNA of the CDR3 is TGTGCCAGCAGCCGGTGGGACACCCCCAATGAGCAGTTCTTC. This translates into CASSRWDTPNEQFF.

J is TRBJ2-1 and V is TRBV9; D remains ambiguous. The germline V gene has CDR1 SGDLS and CDR2 YYNGEE. The V end lost 5 bases, the J end lost 8 bases, and 20 bases lay between the germline ends. This CDR3 spans 15 amino acids. This CDR3 is CASSVLVGRGDEQFF. The CDR3 DNA follows: TGTGCCAGCAGTGTGCTTGTGGGTCGAGGCGATGAGCAGTTCTTC. Full variable domain (rest looked up from reference TRBV9 and TRBJ2-1): DSGVTQTPKHLITATGQRVTLRCSPRSGDLSVYWYQQSLDQGLQFLIQYYNGEERAKGNILERFSAQQFPDLHSELNLSSLELGDSALYFCASSVLVGRGDEQFFGPGTRLTVL.

This clone was recorded once. The rearrangement links TRBV6-5 to TRBJ2-7; D perhaps matches TRBD1 (5 bases). CDR1 and CDR2 (germline): MNHEY, SVGAGI. V lost 6 bases, J lost 3 bases, and 9 bases lay in between. The CDR3 has 12 residues. CDR3 DNA sequence: TGTGCCAGCAGAGACAGCTTCTACGAGCAGTACTTC. Its translation is CASRDSFYEQYF.

V and J are TRBV10-3 and TRBJ2-1; TRBD2 matches at 11 bases. The CDR3 has 15 residues. V gave up 2 bases and J gave up 8 bases; unmatched junction bases: 5. CDR1 is ENHRY, CDR2 SYGVKD, per germline. The CDR3 nucleotides are TGTGCCATCAGTGAGCCCGGGACTAGCGGAGATGAGCAGTTCTTC. This translates into CAISEPGTSGDEQFF.

The count of this clone is one. This chain links TRBV28 with TRBJ2-6; D unclear. This CDR3 is built from 15 residues. Germline V gene lookup returns CDR1 MDHEN and CDR2 SYDVKM. Trimming pared 3 bases from V and 1 base from J, leaving 7 bases between. The CDR3 region is CASSFFGSGANVLTF. The DNA of the CDR3 is TGTGCCAGCAGTTTTTTTGGGTCTGGGGCCAACGTCCTGACTTTC. Combining the CDR3 with reference TRBV28 and TRBJ2-6 gives the whole variable domain DVKVTQSSRYLVKRTGEKVFLECVQDMDHENMFWYRQDPGLGLRLIYFSYDVKMKEKGDIPEGYSVSREKKERFSLILESASTNQTSMYLCASSFFGSGANVLTFGAGSRLTVL.

This clone came up once. The J gene is TRBJ1-5, the V gene TRBV28; D perhaps matches TRBD1 (5 bases). V was shortened by 3 bases and J by 5 bases, with 14 bases between the two germline ends. The CDR3 spans 15 residues. CDR1 is MDHEN, CDR2 SYDVKM, per germline. Here the CDR3 reads CASSLRGGEDQPQHF. CDR3 sequence (DNA): TGTGCCAGCAGTTTGCGGGGGGGTGAAGATCAGCCCCAGCATTTT.

The chain uses TRBV13 and TRBJ1-1, with 9 bases identical to TRBD1. Germline CDR1 PRHDT, CDR2 FYEKMQ (reference sequence). V lost 5 bases and J lost 0; bases outside the gene matches: 7. The CDR3 covers 16 residues. The CDR3 is CASSPRDRALNTEAFF. CDR3 DNA: TGTGCCAGCAGCCCACGGGACAGGGCGCTGAACACTGAAGCTTTCTTT.

The sample holds a few counts of this clone. This chain links TRBV13 with TRBJ2-1; 10 bases line up with TRBD2. The ends lost 5 bases at V and 7 bases at J; junction bases unmatched: 11. The CDR3 has 16 residues. CDR1 and CDR2 (germline): PRHDT, FYEKMQ (reference sequence). The CDR3 DNA sequence: TGTGCCAGCAGCATCAGCGGGAGGGACATGTTGAATGAGCAGTTCTTC. As protein: CASSISGRDMLNEQFF. Full variable domain (rest looked up from reference TRBV13 and TRBJ2-1): AAGVIQSPRHLIKEKRETATLKCYPIPRHDTVYWYQQGPGQDPQFLISFYEKMQSDKGSIPDRFSAQQFSDYHSELNMSSLELGDSALYFCASSISGRDMLNEQFFGPGTRLTVL.

The gene calls are TRBV11-2 and TRBJ2-7; TRBD2 matches 9 bases. Germline lookup yields CDR1 SGHAT and CDR2 FQNNGV. V gave up 5 bases and J gave up 2 bases; unmatched junction bases: 7. The length of the CDR3 is 15 residues. The CDR3 DNA reads TGTGCCAGCAGCCTAGGACTAGCGCTCCCCTACGAGCAGTACTTC. Its protein product is CASSLGLALPYEQYF.

This chain uses TRBV7-9 with TRBJ2-7; D call uncertain. The length of the CDR3 is 14 residues. Deletions cut 1 base from V and 2 bases from J, with 9 bases between. The germline CDR1 and CDR2 sequences are SEHNR and FQNEAQ (reference sequence). In DNA, the CDR3 is TGTGCCAGCAGCTTAGGAGAAGGGCCCTACGAGCAGTACTTC. It specifies CASSLGEGPYEQYF.

This chain links TRBV7-2 with TRBJ2-7; 11 nucleotides agree with TRBD2. The CDR3 is made up of 15 amino acids. Unmatched junction bases numbered 8, after V lost 5 bases and J lost 5 bases. Per germline, CDR1 SGHTA and CDR2 FQGNSA. For the CDR3, the DNA is TGTGCCAGCAGCCACGGTAGCGGGGGGGCAAACGAGCAGTACTTC. Residues: CASSHGSGGANEQYF.

J is TRBJ1-1 and V is TRBV29-1, with no clear D. CDR1 and CDR2 (germline): SQVTM, ANQGSEA. Trimming pared 0 bases from V and 2 bases from J, leaving 13 bases between. The CDR3 is 15 residues long. CDR3 residues: CSVEDGQTKNTEAFF. DNA of the CDR3: TGCAGCGTTGAAGATGGGCAGACAAAAAACACTGAAGCTTTCTTT.

This clone has more than one count but fewer than ten. The CDR3 DNA reads as TGTGCCACCAGCAGAGAGGCGCGGGACCCCTATGGCTACACCTTC. This translates into CATSREARDPYGYTF. The chain recombines TRBV15 with TRBJ1-2; D is possibly TRBD1 (5 bases). CDR1 is LNHNV, CDR2 YYDKDF, per germline (reference sequence). V was trimmed by 0 bases and J by 4 bases, leaving 12 bases between them. The length of the CDR3 is 15 residues.

V usage is TRBV11-2 and J usage is TRBJ2-7; no firm D call. This CDR3 comprises 15 residues. From germline, CDR1 is SGHAT and CDR2 FQNNGV. Trimming left V 0 bases short and J 3 bases short, with 12 bases between. The CDR3 is CASSLEAGPFYEQYF. In nucleotides, the CDR3 is TGTGCCAGCAGCTTAGAAGCCGGGCCTTTCTACGAGCAGTACTTC.

As regards this clone: A read error may account for a junction end that differs from germline. The chain joins TRBV6-5 to TRBJ2-2; 7 bases are shared with TRBD1. There are 16 residues in the CDR3. The germline CDR1 and CDR2 sequences are MNHEY and SVGAGI. CDR3 residues: CASSSPTGTNTGELLF. CDR3 coding DNA: TGTGCCAGCAGTTCGCCGACAGGGACGAACACCGGGGAGCTGCTTTTT.

This chain links TRBV28 with TRBJ1-1, with 7 bases fitting TRBD1. This CDR3 spans 13 amino acids. J lost 8 bases, V lost 6 bases, and 9 bases had no gene match. Germline CDR1 reads MDHEN; CDR2 reads SYDVKM. This CDR3 is CASRDIGTAEAFF. The CDR3 DNA reads TGTGCCAGCAGGGATATTGGGACAGCAGAAGCTTTCTTT. Together with reference TRBV28 and TRBJ1-1, the CDR3 gives the full variable domain: DVKVTQSSRYLVKRTGEKVFLECVQDMDHENMFWYRQDPGLGLRLIYFSYDVKMKEKGDIPEGYSVSREKKERFSLILESASTNQTSMYLCASRDIGTAEAFFGQGTRLTVV.

This chain uses TRBV7-3 with TRBJ1-1; D unclear. CDR1 is SGHTA, CDR2 FQGTGA, per germline. The V gene lost 1 base and the J gene lost 9 bases, with 9 bases spanning the gap. The CDR3 sequence is 12 residues long. Here the CDR3 reads CASSLNNGKAFF. The CDR3 DNA reads as TGTGCCAGCAGCTTAAACAACGGGAAAGCTTTCTTT. Drawing the rest from reference TRBV7-3 and TRBJ1-1, the complete variable domain is GAGVSQTPSNKVTEKGKYVELRCDPISGHTALYWYRQSLGQGPEFLIYFQGTGAADDSGLPNDRFFAVRPEGSVSTLKIQRTERGDSAVYLCASSLNNGKAFFGQGTRLTVV.

The gene calls are TRBV13 and TRBJ2-1; the D gene is possibly TRBD2 (5 bases). The V end lost 5 bases, the J end lost 8 bases, and 13 bases lay between the germline ends. Germline loops: CDR1 PRHDT, CDR2 FYEKMQ (reference sequence). CDR3 length: 13 amino acids. The CDR3 region has the DNA TGTGCCAGCAGCCTCAGTCTTAGCGATGAGCAGTTCTTC. Its translation is CASSLSLSDEQFF.

V and J are TRBV28 and TRBJ2-7; D ambiguous. Between the trimmed V and J ends, which lost 5 bases and 7 bases, there was a span of 6 bases. Germline CDR1 MDHEN, CDR2 SYDVKM. This CDR3 spans 10 amino acids. The CDR3 nucleotides are TGTGCCAGCAGTCGGTGGGAGCAGTACTTC. This sequence encodes CASSRWEQYF.

This sequence joins TRBV27 and TRBJ1-4, with D maybe TRBD1 (6 bases). CDR3 size: 14 residues. The ends were cut back, 6 bases at V and 0 bases at J, with 8 bases in the middle. Germline CDR1 is MNHEY and CDR2 is SMNVEV (reference sequence). The CDR3 region has the DNA TGTGCCAGCAGGGCAGGGGCAACTAATGAAAAACTGTTTTTT. Residues: CASRAGATNEKLFF. Variable domain in full (rest from reference TRBV27 and TRBJ1-4): EAQVTQNPRYLITVTGKKLTVTCSQNMNHEYMSWYRQDPGLGLRQIYYSMNVEVTDKGDVPEGYKVSRKEKRNFPLILESPSPNQTSLYFCASRAGATNEKLFFGSGTQLSVL.

J is TRBJ2-7 and V is TRBV6-5; 10 bases match TRBD2. The CDR3 runs 15 residues. V lost 3 bases and J lost 2; bases outside the gene matches: 4. Per germline, CDR1 MNHEY and CDR2 SVGAGI. CDR3 residues: CASSYLAGEPYEQYF. As DNA, the CDR3 is TGTGCCAGCAGTTATCTAGCGGGAGAACCCTACGAGCAGTACTTC.

The chain recombines TRBV7-6 with TRBJ1-3; D unclear. From germline, CDR1 is SGHVS and CDR2 FNYEAQ. The CDR3 has 11 amino acids. The CDR3 here is CAARSTDTIYF. The CDR3 nucleotides read TGTGCAGCCAGATCAACGGACACCATATATTTT.

The rearrangement uses TRBV28 and TRBJ2-7, with 8 bases that match TRBD2. Germline V gene sequence: CDR1 MDHEN, CDR2 SYDVKM. The CDR3 is 13 amino acids. V dropped 8 bases and J dropped 5; count of bases not matched to a gene: 8. CDR3 in DNA: TGTGCCAGCGTGAGCGGGAGTTTTAACGAGCAGTACTTC. It is translated as CASVSGSFNEQYF.

This chain links TRBV7-9 with TRBJ2-2; unclear D gene. The germline V gene has CDR1 SEHNR and CDR2 FQNEAQ (reference sequence). Trimming pared 4 bases from V and 6 bases from J, leaving 6 bases between. The CDR3 spans 12 residues. This CDR3 is CASSSPSGELFF. CDR3 DNA: TGTGCCAGCAGCTCCCCCTCCGGGGAGCTGTTTTTT.

The rearrangement joins TRBV6-5 to TRBJ2-3; D call uncertain. CDR1 and CDR2 from the germline V gene are MNHEY and SVGAGI. CDR3 length: 14 residues. Trimming stripped 2 bases from V and 2 bases from J, with 8 bases between. The CDR3 sequence is CASSYETPTDTQYF. Written as DNA, the CDR3 is TGTGCCAGCAGTTACGAAACCCCCACAGATACGCAGTATTTT.